This record covers a single T cell receptor beta chain. V was cut by 4 bases and J by 1 base, with 13 bases left in between. This CDR3 spans 15 amino acids. Per germline, CDR1 SGHTS and CDR2 YDEGEE. This sample is drawn from a study of blood T cell repertoires in COVID-19. Study-level background: In each case, the material was cDNA or gDNA derived from T cells, B-cell-depleted T cells, or PBMCs.

Authors' methods: Reference gene primers were amplified, and this amplification served to estimate nucleated cell counts. The data were produced by immunoSEQ multiplex PCR, yet TCRdb's version contains in-frame clones alone and is incomplete. V and J calls and clone size are those listed in that table; D and trimming were worked out from the DNA. Counted here are approximately 340,000 clones, roughly 90% occurring once; the ten biggest clones make up approximately 10%. J is TRBJ2-3 and V is TRBV5-8, with D possibly TRBD2 on 6 matching bases. The sample was peripheral blood. This clonotype originated in a man aged 25 to 40 with COVID-19, enrolled during active disease. The CDR3 coding sequence is TGTGCCAGCAGCCCTCCGGGACTCCGCACAGATACGCAGTATTTT. This translates into CASSPPGLRTDTQYF.